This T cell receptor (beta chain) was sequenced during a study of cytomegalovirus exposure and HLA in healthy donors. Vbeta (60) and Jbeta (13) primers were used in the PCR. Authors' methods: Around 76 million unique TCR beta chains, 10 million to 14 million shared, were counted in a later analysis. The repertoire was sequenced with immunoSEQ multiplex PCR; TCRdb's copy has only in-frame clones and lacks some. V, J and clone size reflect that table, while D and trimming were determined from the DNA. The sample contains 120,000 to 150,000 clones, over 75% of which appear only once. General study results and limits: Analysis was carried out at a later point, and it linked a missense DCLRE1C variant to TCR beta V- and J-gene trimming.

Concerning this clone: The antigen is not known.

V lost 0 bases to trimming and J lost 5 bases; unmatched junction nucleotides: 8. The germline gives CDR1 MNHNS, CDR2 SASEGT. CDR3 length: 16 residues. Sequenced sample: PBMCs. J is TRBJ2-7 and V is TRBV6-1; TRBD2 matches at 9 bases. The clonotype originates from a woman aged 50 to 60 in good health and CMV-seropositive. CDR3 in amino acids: CASSEASSGAQNEQYF. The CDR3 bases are TGTGCCAGCAGTGAAGCGTCTAGCGGGGCCCAGAACGAGCAGTACTTC.